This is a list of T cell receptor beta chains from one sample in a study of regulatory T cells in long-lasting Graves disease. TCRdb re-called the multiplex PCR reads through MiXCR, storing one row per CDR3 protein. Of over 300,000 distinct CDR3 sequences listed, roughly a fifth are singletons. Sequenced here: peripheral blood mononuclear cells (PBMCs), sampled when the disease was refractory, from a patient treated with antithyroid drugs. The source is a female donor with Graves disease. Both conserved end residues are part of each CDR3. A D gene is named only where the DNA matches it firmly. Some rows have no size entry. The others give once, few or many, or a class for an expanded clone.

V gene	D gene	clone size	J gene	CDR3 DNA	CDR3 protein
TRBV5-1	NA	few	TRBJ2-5	TGCGCCAGCAGGTCCGGGGAAGCAGAGACCCAGTACTTC	CASRSGEAETQYF
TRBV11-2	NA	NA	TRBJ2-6	TGTGCCAGCAGTGGGTTCAGGGCTGGGGCCAACGTCCTGACTTTC	CASSGFRAGANVLTF
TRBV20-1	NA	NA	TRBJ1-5	TGCAGTGCTAGTCGTTTGTTCGGGGGGCATAGCAATCAGCCCCAGCATTTT	CSASRLFGGHSNQPQHF
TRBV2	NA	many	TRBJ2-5	TGTGCCAGCAGTGAAGTGGACTACGGGGAGACCCAGTACTTC	CASSEVDYGETQYF
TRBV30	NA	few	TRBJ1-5	TGTGCCTGGAGCCGAACGTATAGCAATCAGCCCCAGCATTTT	CAWSRTYSNQPQHF
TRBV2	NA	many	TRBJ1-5	TGTGCCAGCAGAGGGGACGGCAATCAGCCCCAGCATTTT	CASRGDGNQPQHF
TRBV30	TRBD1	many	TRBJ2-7	TGTGCCTGGAGTGTGGCCGACAGGGGGACCTCCTACGAGCAGTACTTC	CAWSVADRGTSYEQYF
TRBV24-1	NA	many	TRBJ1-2	TGTGCCACCAGTGATTTCCGTAATTCTGGCTACACCTTC	CATSDFRNSGYTF
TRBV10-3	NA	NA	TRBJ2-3	TGTGCCACCAACGGGGGACGCACAGATACGCAGTATTTT	CATNGGRTDTQYF
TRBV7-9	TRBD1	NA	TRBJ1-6	TGTGCCAGCAGTCCACCGACAGGGCGTCGGAATTCACCCCTCCACTTT	CASSPPTGRRNSPLHF
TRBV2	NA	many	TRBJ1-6	TGTGCCAGCATCCCAGAACATAATTCACCCCTCCACTTT	CASIPEHNSPLHF
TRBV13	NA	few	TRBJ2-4	TGTGCCAGCAGCTTGTATTTGGGTGGGGACAAAAACATTCAGTACTTC	CASSLYLGGDKNIQYF
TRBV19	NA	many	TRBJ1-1	TGTGCCAGTAGTATGATGTTTGGGGGCAACACTGAAGCTTTCTTT	CASSMMFGGNTEAFF
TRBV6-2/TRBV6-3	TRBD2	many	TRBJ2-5	TGTGCCAGCAGCGCCCTCGGTAGCGGGGGGGCCTACGTACGGGAGACCCAGTACTTC	CASSALGSGGAYVRETQYF
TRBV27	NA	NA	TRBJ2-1	TGTGCCAGCAGTTTTGGGTACAAGGGGCGCCACAATGAGCAGTTCTTC	CASSFGYKGRHNEQFF
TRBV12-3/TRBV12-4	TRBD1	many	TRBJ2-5	TGTGCCAGCAGCCCCGACAGGGGGCGGGAGACCCAGTACTTC	CASSPDRGRETQYF
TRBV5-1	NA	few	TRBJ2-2	TGCGCCAGCAGCTTGGCCGGGACCGCCACCGGGGAGCTGTTTTTT	CASSLAGTATGELFF
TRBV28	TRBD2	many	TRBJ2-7	TGTGCCAGCACTCCCGGGTCTAGCGGGGTTGGGGGCTACGAGCAGTACTTC	CASTPGSSGVGGYEQYF
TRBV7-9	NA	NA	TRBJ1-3	TGTGCCAGCAGACCCAGGGACCTTGGAAACACCATATATTTT	CASRPRDLGNTIYF
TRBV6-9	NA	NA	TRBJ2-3	TGTGCCAGCAGTTACAGTGCCCCAGATACGCAGTATTTT	CASSYSAPDTQYF
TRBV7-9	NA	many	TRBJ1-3	TGTGCCAGCAGCCTGAGCTCTGGAAACACCATATATTTT	CASSLSSGNTIYF
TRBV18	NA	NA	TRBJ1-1	TGTGCCAGCTCACCAGGGACAAAGATAAACACTGAAGCTTTCTTT	CASSPGTKINTEAFF
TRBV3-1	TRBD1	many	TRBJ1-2	TGTGCCAGCAGCCAGCGAGGGGGCCATGGCTACACCTTC	CASSQRGGHGYTF
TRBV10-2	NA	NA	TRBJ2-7	TGCGCCAGCATCGGTCCTCTTTCCTACGAGCAGTACTTC	CASIGPLSYEQYF
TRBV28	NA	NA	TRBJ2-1	TGTGCCAGCAGGGCCCAGGGAGGCGGTGAGCAGTTCTTC	CASRAQGGGEQFF
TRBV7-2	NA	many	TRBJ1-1	TGTGCCAGCAGCTTAATTAGGGGAACGGGCACTGAAGCTTTCTTT	CASSLIRGTGTEAFF
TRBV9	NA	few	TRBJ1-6	TGTGCCAGCAGCGTAGGCCAGGTAGATTCACCCCTCCACTTT	CASSVGQVDSPLHF
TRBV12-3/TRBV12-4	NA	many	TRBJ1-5	TGTGCCAGCAGTCTCATTGGACGGTACAGGCGACCATATAGCAATCAGCCCCAGCATTTT	CASSLIGRYRRPYSNQPQHF
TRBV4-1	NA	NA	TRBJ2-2	TGCGCCAGCACTACGGGGGCGGGCACCGGGGAGCTGTTTTTT	CASTTGAGTGELFF
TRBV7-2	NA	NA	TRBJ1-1	TGTGCCAGCAGCTTAGTCAGGAGTCTCGCTGAAGCTTTCTTT	CASSLVRSLAEAFF
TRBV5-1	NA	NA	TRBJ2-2	TGCGCCAGCAGCTGGGACACCCGGAGCACCGGGGAGCTGTTTTTT	CASSWDTRSTGELFF
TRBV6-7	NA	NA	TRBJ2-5	TGTGCCAGCAGGTTAGGTGACAGGATCAAAGAGACCCAGTACTTC	CASRLGDRIKETQYF
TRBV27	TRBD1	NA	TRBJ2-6	TGTGCCAGCAGTTTATTGGGACAGGGAACCGGGGCCAACGTCCTGACTTTC	CASSLLGQGTGANVLTF
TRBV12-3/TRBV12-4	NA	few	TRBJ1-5	TGTGCCAGCAGTTTGGATACCGCGGGCTTTAGCAATCAGCCCCAGCATTTT	CASSLDTAGFSNQPQHF
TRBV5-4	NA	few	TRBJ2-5	TGTGCCAGCAGCTCTCGGAGTGCGGGCCAAGAGACCCAGTACTTC	CASSSRSAGQETQYF
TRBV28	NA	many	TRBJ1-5	TGTGCCAGCAGTTTACCCCGACCCCAGCCCCAGCATTTT	CASSLPRPQPQHF
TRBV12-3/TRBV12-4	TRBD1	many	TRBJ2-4	TGTGCCAGCAGTGCCTGGGACAGGGGAAACATTCAGTACTTC	CASSAWDRGNIQYF
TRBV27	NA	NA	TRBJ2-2	TGTGCCAGCAGGCCAACCGGGAGTCCGGGGGAGCTGTTTTTT	CASRPTGSPGELFF
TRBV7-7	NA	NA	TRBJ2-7	TGTGCTAGCAGCCCAGAAATCGGAAGCACCTACGAGCAGTACTTC	CASSPEIGSTYEQYF
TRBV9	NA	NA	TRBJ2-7	TGTGCCAGCAGCGTAGATCTGGGGTCCTACGAGCAGTACTTC	CASSVDLGSYEQYF
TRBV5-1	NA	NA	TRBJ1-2	TGCGCCAGCAGCTTCCCCGGGGCCGATGACTATGGCTACACCTTC	CASSFPGADDYGYTF
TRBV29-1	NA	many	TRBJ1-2	TGCAGCGCCTCGAGTTCTCTCTATGGCTACACCTTC	CSASSSLYGYTF
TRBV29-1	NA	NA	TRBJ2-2	TGCAGCGTTGAAATCCCGACCGGGGAGCTGTTTTTT	CSVEIPTGELFF
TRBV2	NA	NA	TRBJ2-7	TGTGCCAGCAGTGAAGCTCTAGCGAGAGGCTTCGAGCAGCACTTC	CASSEALARGFEQHF
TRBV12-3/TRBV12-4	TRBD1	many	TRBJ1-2	TGTGCCAGCAGTCCCGGGACAGGGAAAGGCTACACCTTC	CASSPGTGKGYTF
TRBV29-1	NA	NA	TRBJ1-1	TGCAGCGTTGGGAAAAGGATGAACACTGAAGCTTTCTTT	CSVGKRMNTEAFF
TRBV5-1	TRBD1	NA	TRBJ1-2	TGCGCCAGCAGCTTCGGGGCAGGGGGAAACTATGGCTACACCTTC	CASSFGAGGNYGYTF
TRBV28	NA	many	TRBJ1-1	TGTGCCAGCAGTTTGGGGACGGGGGGCAACACTGAAGCTTTCTTT	CASSLGTGGNTEAFF
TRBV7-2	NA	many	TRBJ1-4	TGTGCCAGCAGCTTAAATAGGGCAGGCGTTAATGAAAAACTGTTTTTT	CASSLNRAGVNEKLFF
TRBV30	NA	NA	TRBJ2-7	TGTGCCTGGAGTGGATGGGGACCCACCGAGGAGTACTTC	CAWSGWGPTEEYF
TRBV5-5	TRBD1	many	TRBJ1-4	TGTGCCAGCAGTTGGGGGGGACAGGACAGTGAAAAACTGTTTTTT	CASSWGGQDSEKLFF
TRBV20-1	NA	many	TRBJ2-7	TGCAGTGCTAGCCCTGGCGCCTACGAGCAGTACTTC	CSASPGAYEQYF
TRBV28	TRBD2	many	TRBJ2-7	TGTGCCAGCACCCAGGGAGGACTAGCGGGACGGGGCGCCTACGAGCAGTACTTC	CASTQGGLAGRGAYEQYF
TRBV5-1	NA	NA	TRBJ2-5	TGCGCCAGCAGCCCAGGAGGGGTTCGGCTGGAGGAGACCCAGTACTTC	CASSPGGVRLEETQYF
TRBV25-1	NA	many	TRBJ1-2	TGTGCCAGCAGTGAATCGGCAGTAACCAGCAACTATGGCTACACCTTC	CASSESAVTSNYGYTF
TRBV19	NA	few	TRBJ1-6	TGTGCCAGTAGTATAAAGTCCAGGGGCCTTAAGATTTTGAATTCACCCTTCCACTTT	CASSIKSRGLKILNSPFHF